What follows are 4 T cell receptor beta chains derived from one specimen sequenced in a study of tissue T cells after allogeneic stem cell transplantation. Only in-frame clones appear in the TCRdb table, and some are missing; sequencing was by immunoSEQ multiplex PCR. The sample consists of under 7,000 clones, 45% to 50% of them appearing once. Time point denoted: mouse harvest day 7 after allogeneic transplant. Tail vein injection delivered 10^7 T-cell-depleted bone marrow cells and 10^6 splenic CD5+ T cells. Sequenced: gut tissue. All receptors come from a female BALB/c mouse given C57BL/6 T cells with graft-versus-host disease after an allogeneic hematopoietic cell transplant.

In regard to this clone: Gene names and germline refer to mouse. The CDR3 end is not reached by the read, which stops 1 residue before it; the germline J gene fills it in. The rearrangement joins TRBV26 to TRBJ2-3; D is uncertain. The germline V and J ends were trimmed by 6 bases and 0 bases, with 7 bases remaining between them. There are 13 residues in the CDR3. CDR1 and CDR2 (germline): KGHPV, FQNQEV (reference sequence). CDR3 DNA (partial): TGTGCCAGCAGCCGGAATAGTGCAGAAACGCTGTAT. Its translation is CASSRNSAETLY. The full-length CDR3 reads as CASSRNSAETLYF.

About this clone: One end of the junction varies from germline; a read error may be responsible. Gene names refer to mouse genes. The read is 1 residue too short to cover the CDR3 end, so that end is filled in from the germline J gene. The chain employs TRBV24 and TRBJ2-5, with D maybe TRBD1 (5 bases). CDR3 length: 16 residues. CDR1 and CDR2 (germline): KGHTA, FRNEEI. The CDR3 bases that were read are TGTGTCAGCAGTCTCAGACAGCCCTTTAACCAAGACACCCAGTAC. This sequence encodes CVSSLRQPFNQDTQY. The full CDR3 is CVSSLRQPFNQDTQYF.

In the case of this clone: Mouse gene names apply. The read ends 1 residue early relative to the CDR3; the germline J gene fills the gap. The chain uses TRBV26 and TRBJ2-5; D is ambiguous. The CDR3 spans 13 residues. V dropped 6 bases and J dropped 0 bases, with 7 bases sitting between them. Germline V gives CDR1 KGHPV, CDR2 FQNQEV (reference sequence). CDR3 bases read: TGTGCCAGCAGCTCAGTTAACCAAGACACCCAGTAC. Its translation is CASSSVNQDTQY. The complete CDR3 reads CASSSVNQDTQYF.

Concerning this clone: The genes are named according to mouse. CDR3 DNA (partial): TGTGCAAGCAGCTTAGGGGGGGCAAACACAGAAGTCTTC. Translating it yields CASSLGGANTEVF. The whole CDR3 protein is CASSLGGANTEVFF. The genes are TRBV16 and TRBJ1-1; D might be TRBD1 (5 bases). The sequenced fragment ends 1 residue before the CDR3 boundary, so the rest is inferred from the germline J gene. This CDR3 contains 14 residues. Germline values: CDR1 SGHSA, CDR2 FRNQAP. V was clipped by 1 base and J by 0 bases, with 6 bases between them.